This T cell receptor beta chain was sequenced during a study of blood T cell repertoires in COVID-19. Study at large: The cDNA or gDNA used as material had been derived from T cells, B-cell-depleted T cells, or PBMCs.

Trimming removed 4 bases from V and 3 bases from J; junction bases left unmatched: 1. Per the germline V gene, CDR1 is LGHDT and CDR2 is YNNKEL (reference sequence). This CDR3 comprises 15 residues. In the authors' workflow: Nucleated cell counts were estimated from reference gene primer amplification. Method: immunoSEQ multiplex PCR; TCRdb's copy keeps in-frame clones and lacks some. That table furnishes V, J and clone size, whereas the DNA furnished D and trimming. The repertoire includes approximately 60,000 clones, around 84% of them detected once, and under 4% sits in the top ten. The rearrangement uses TRBV3-1 (or the pseudogene TRBV3-2) and TRBJ2-2, with TRBD2 matching 11 bases. Sequenced material: peripheral blood. The TCR originated in a man aged 50 to 60 with active COVID-19. CDR3 in amino acids: CASSPLAGDTGELFF. The DNA of the CDR3 is TGTGCCAGCAGCCCACTAGCGGGGGACACCGGGGAGCTGTTTTTT.